Each of the 11 T cell receptor beta chains below was sequenced from the same sample in a study of radiation and T cells in renal cell carcinoma. Data came from immunoSEQ multiplex PCR; TCRdb stores just in-frame clones and leaves some out. The data hold about 88,000 clones, with 80% to 90% observed a single time. The time point: baseline pretreatment blood. Documented treatment: 15 Gy SBRT to primary tumor, nephrectomy 4 weeks later. Sequencing used blood, obtained from a patient whose treatment included radiotherapy and nephrectomy. Receptors originate from a middle-aged man with renal cell carcinoma.

The chain has TRBV5-4 and TRBJ1-2; D is perhaps TRBD1 (5 bases). This CDR3 comprises 14 residues. With 2 bases removed from V and 2 bases from J, the gap between germline ends came to 10 bases. Germline assignment: CDR1 SGHNT and CDR2 YYREEE (reference sequence). The CDR3 DNA is TGTGCCAGCAGCTTAGGGGAGGGGAACTATGGCTACACCTTC. It codes for CASSLGEGNYGYTF.

This chain links TRBV13 with TRBJ2-7, with D possibly matching TRBD2 (5 bases). V dropped 4 bases and J dropped 7 bases, with 14 bases sitting between them. CDR3 length: 13 residues. CDR1 is PRHDT, CDR2 FYEKMQ, per germline (reference sequence). The CDR3 loop is CASSYMGAGEQYF. CDR3 nucleotide sequence: TGTGCCAGCAGCTATATGGGAGCTGGGGAGCAGTACTTC.

The chain carries TRBV6-1 and TRBJ2-5; D perhaps matches TRBD2 (6 bases). The CDR3 runs 16 residues. CDR1 is MNHNS, CDR2 SASEGT, per germline. V was shortened by 2 bases and J by 4 bases, with 17 bases between the two germline ends. As DNA, the CDR3 is TGTGCCAGCAGTGAAACAAAAGCAGTCGGGGGAGAGACCCAGTACTTC. Translation gives CASSETKAVGGETQYF.

The genes are TRBV5-1 and TRBJ2-5; TRBD1 agrees at 9 bases. Germline V lookup: CDR1 SGHRS, CDR2 YFSETQ. J gave up 5 bases and V 0 bases, and 8 bases lay outside the gene matches. This CDR3 has 16 amino acids. CDR3 residues: CASSLGVGQGGETQYF. In DNA form, the CDR3 reads TGCGCCAGCAGCTTGGGAGTGGGACAGGGTGGGGAGACCCAGTACTTC. The full variable domain, in which reference TRBV5-1 and TRBJ2-5 provide the parts outside the CDR3, is KAGVTQTPRYLIKTRGQQVTLSCSPISGHRSVSWYQQTPGQGLQFLFEYFSETQRNKGNFPGRFSGRQFSNSRSEMNVSTLELGDSALYLCASSLGVGQGGETQYFGPGTRLLVL.

This chain links TRBV6-5 with TRBJ1-3; D ambiguous. Trimming cost V 2 bases and J 0 bases, with 5 bases left between them. From germline, CDR1 is MNHEY and CDR2 SVGAGI. This CDR3 comprises 14 residues. In nucleotides, the CDR3 is TGTGCCAGCAGTTACCAGTTCTCTGGAAACACCATATATTTT. It codes for CASSYQFSGNTIYF.

V gene TRBV15 combines with J gene TRBJ1-2, with D possibly matching TRBD1 (5 bases). Trimming shortened V by 8 bases and J by 8 bases, and 27 bases separated the two germline ends. The CDR3 contains 16 residues. Looked up from germline, CDR1 is LNHNV and CDR2 is YYDKDF (reference sequence). CDR3: CATRETQNYLGDGYTF. The CDR3, as DNA: TGTGCCACCCGGGAGACACAGAATTACCTGGGGGACGGCTACACCTTC.

The chain has TRBV11-2 and TRBJ2-5, with no clear D. This CDR3 is built from 13 residues. Germline lookup yields CDR1 SGHAT and CDR2 FQNNGV. The V gene lost 3 bases and the J gene lost 3 bases, with 8 bases spanning the gap. The CDR3 sequence: CASSFTVKETQYF. For the CDR3, the DNA is TGTGCCAGCAGCTTCACTGTAAAAGAGACCCAGTACTTC.

The V call is TRBV10-3, the J call TRBJ2-3; D gene uncertain. This CDR3 is built from 12 residues. Germline CDR1 and CDR2: ENHRY and SYGVKD. V lost 3 bases and J lost 4, with 5 bases in between. This chain's CDR3 is CAISDVADTQYF. CDR3 bases: TGTGCCATCAGTGACGTCGCAGATACGCAGTATTTT.

This clone was found a few times. This chain uses TRBV11-2 with TRBJ1-2; D not resolved. CDR3 size: 15 residues. With 7 bases removed from V and 5 bases from J, the gap between germline ends came to 20 bases. Per the germline V gene, CDR1 is SGHAT and CDR2 is FQNNGV. The CDR3 region is CASIPTGSRGYGYTF. The CDR3 nucleotides read TGTGCCAGCATCCCGACGGGGAGCCGCGGGTATGGCTACACCTTC.

In DNA form, the CDR3 reads TGCGCCAGCAGCTTGGGGGCAGGGCCGACGGATGAGCAGTTCTTC. Amino acids: CASSLGAGPTDEQFF. V gene TRBV5-1 combines with J gene TRBJ2-1; tentatively, D is TRBD1 (5 bases). V was shortened by 0 bases and J by 8 bases, with 15 bases between the two germline ends. The CDR3 is made up of 15 amino acids. Germline V gene data show CDR1 as SGHRS and CDR2 as YFSETQ.

The table lists this clone with a few counts. The rearrangement joins TRBV30 to TRBJ1-5; TRBD1 is a possible D gene (6 bases). CDR1 GTSNPN and CDR2 SVGIG come from the germline V gene (reference sequence). This CDR3 has 15 residues. Trimming removed 5 bases at V and 2 bases at J, with 16 bases between. The CDR3 nucleotides are TGTGCCTGGTCCCAGGGGAGTCAAGGCAATCAGCCCCAGCATTTT. Encoded protein: CAWSQGSQGNQPQHF.